This TCR beta chain was obtained from a study of neurological immune-mediated disorders. Broader study findings: For the multiple sclerosis repertoire cluster, an association with any clinical or MRI feature was absent. None of the CDR3 amino acid sequences of expanded clones recurred across subjects, suggesting private repertoires in all groups.

It was by 5'RACE with 10-nucleotide random UMIs that the cDNA was made. TCRdb reprocessed the 5' RACE reads with MiXCR, giving one entry per CDR3 protein. This sample has 25,000 to 35,000 distinct CDR3 sequences, with 3% to 3.5% found just once. This clonotype was counted a few times. Its cognate antigen is unknown. A much larger clone differs by one base, so this may be a read error. A total of 2 million PBMCs stored at -80 degrees C provided the unsorted libraries. The CDR3 is 15 residues long. The V gene's germline CDR1 is ENHRY and CDR2 SYGVKD. V was clipped by 6 bases and J by 2 bases, with 14 bases between them.

The source of this sequence is a woman aged 30 to 39 with multiple sclerosis. The chain links TRBV10-3 to TRBJ1-5; no reliable D call. The sample consisted of PBMCs. The CDR3 protein is CAISASVLGNQPQHF. The CDR3 coding sequence is TGTGCCATCAGCGCGTCGGTTTTAGGCAATCAGCCCCAGCATTTT.